The clone carrying this T cell receptor (beta chain) was counted only a few times. This record comes from a study of blood T cells in healthy people across ages. J was trimmed by 7 bases and V by 6 bases; bases with no gene match: 11. The CDR3 runs 15 residues. Primers used in a second PCR of about 6 to 12 cycles were a sample-barcoded 5' primer and a J-beta primer mix. TCRdb called the 5' RACE reads again in MiXCR, with one record for every CDR3 protein. The sample comprises 700,000 to 1,000,000 distinct CDR3 sequences, 40% to 50% of which are singletons, and roughly 18% rests with the top ten. Each sample used at least 6.5 million PBMCs.

The rearrangement uses TRBV12-3 or TRBV12-4 and TRBJ1-4; TRBD1 aligns across 7 bases. This TCR was sampled from a man in his sixties in good health. The sample consisted of blood. The DNA for the CDR3 is TGTGCCAGCAGCCGTGGGGGACAGTATTTTGAAAAACTGTTTTTT. This codes for CASSRGGQYFEKLFF.